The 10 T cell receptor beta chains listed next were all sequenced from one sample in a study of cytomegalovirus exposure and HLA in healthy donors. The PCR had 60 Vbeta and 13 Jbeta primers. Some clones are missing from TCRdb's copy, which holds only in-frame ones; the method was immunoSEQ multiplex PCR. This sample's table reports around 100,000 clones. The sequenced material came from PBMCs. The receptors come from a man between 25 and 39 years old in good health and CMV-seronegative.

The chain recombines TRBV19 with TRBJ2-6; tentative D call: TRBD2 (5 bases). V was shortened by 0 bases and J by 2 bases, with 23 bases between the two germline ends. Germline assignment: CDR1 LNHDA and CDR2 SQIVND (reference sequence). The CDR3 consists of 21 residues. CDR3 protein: CASSIDLFGKTITPGANVLTF. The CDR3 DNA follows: TGTGCCAGTAGTATAGATCTATTCGGGAAGACCATTACCCCTGGGGCCAACGTCCTGACTTTC.

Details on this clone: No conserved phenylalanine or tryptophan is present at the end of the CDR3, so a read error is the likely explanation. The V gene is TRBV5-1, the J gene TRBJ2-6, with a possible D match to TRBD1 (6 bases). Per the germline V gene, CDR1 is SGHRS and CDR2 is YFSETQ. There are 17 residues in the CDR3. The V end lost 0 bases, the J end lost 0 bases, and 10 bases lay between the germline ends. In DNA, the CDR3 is TGCGCCAGCAGCTTGGGTGGGGGCCCCTCTGGGGCCAACGTCCTGACTTCC. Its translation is CASSLGGGPSGANVLTS.

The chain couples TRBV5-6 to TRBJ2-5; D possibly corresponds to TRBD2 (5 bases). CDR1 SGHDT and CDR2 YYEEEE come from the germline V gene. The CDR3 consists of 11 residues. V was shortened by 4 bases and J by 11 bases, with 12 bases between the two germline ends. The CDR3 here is CASSLWGEQYF. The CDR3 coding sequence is TGTGCCAGCAGCCTTTGGGGAGAGCAGTACTTC.

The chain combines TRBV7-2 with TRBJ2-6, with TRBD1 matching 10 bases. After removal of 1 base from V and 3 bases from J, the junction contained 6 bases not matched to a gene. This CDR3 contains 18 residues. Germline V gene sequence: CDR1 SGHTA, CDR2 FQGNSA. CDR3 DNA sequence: TGTGCCAGCAGCTTAGGGGACAGGGGTTCGGGTGGGGCCAACGTCCTGACTTTC. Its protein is CASSLGDRGSGGANVLTF. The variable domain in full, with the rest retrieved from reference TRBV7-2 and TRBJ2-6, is GAGVSQSPSNKVTEKGKDVELRCDPISGHTALYWYRQSLGQGLEFLIYFQGNSAPDKSGLPSDRFSAERTGGSVSTLTIQRTQQEDSAVYLCASSLGDRGSGGANVLTFGAGSRLTVL.

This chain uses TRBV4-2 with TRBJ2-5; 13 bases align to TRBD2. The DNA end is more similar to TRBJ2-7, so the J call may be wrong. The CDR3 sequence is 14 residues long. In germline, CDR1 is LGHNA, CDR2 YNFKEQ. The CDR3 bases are TGTGCCAGCAGCATCAGACTAGCGGGGGGCGAGCAGTACTTC. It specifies CASSIRLAGGEQYF.

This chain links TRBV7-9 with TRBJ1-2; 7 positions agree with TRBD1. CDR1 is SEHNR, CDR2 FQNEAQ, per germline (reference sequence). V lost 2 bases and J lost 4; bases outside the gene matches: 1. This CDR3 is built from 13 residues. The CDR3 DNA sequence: TGTGCCAGCAGCTTATCAGGGGGCTATGGCTACACCTTC. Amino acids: CASSLSGGYGYTF.

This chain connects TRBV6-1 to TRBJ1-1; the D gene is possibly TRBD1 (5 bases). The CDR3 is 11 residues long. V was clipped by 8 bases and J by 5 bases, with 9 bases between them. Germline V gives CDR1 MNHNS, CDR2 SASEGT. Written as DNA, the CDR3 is TGTGCCAGCTTGGGGGGAACTGAAGCTTTCTTT. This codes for CASLGGTEAFF.

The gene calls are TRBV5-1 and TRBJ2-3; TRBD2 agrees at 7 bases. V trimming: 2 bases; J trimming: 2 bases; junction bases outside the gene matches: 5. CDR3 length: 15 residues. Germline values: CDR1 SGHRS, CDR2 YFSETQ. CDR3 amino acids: CASSFLAGDTDTQYF. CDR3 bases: TGCGCCAGCAGCTTTCTGGCGGGAGACACAGATACGCAGTATTTT.

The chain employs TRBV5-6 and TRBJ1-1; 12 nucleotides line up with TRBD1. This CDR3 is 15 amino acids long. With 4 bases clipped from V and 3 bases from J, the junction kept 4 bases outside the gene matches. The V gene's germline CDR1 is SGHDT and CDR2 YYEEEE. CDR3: CASSPGQGADTEAFF. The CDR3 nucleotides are TGTGCCAGCAGCCCGGGACAGGGGGCGGACACTGAAGCTTTCTTT. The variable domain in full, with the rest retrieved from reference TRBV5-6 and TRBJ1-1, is DAGVTQSPTHLIKTRGQQVTLRCSPKSGHDTVSWYQQALGQGPQFIFQYYEEEERQRGNFPDRFSGHQFPNYSSELNVNALLLGDSALYLCASSPGQGADTEAFFGQGTRLTVV.

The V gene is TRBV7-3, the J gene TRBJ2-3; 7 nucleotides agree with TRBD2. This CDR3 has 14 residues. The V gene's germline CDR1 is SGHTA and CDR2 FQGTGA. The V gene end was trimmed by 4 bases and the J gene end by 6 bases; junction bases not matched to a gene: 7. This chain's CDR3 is CASSSTGGSDTQYF. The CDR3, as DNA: TGTGCCAGCAGCTCGACGGGGGGAAGTGATACGCAGTATTTT.